Only one count was recorded for the clone carrying this TCR beta chain. Antigen: not known. The sample originates from a study of T cell repertoires in cytomegalovirus infection. Study summary: Peptides in the study included HLA-C-restricted and HLA-B-restricted CMV epitopes. Study-wide results and limits: Adding up the frequency of public TCR beta families identified people who carried CMV plus the relevant HLA. The ex vivo response was dominated by HLA-C-restricted CMV-specific TCR beta clonotypes.

TCRdb processed the reads anew with MiXCR; each CDR3 protein has one entry. The sample has about 220,000 distinct CDR3 sequences, about 39% seen once. Germline CDR1 is LNHDA and CDR2 is SQIVND (reference sequence). Trimming cost V 5 bases and J 3 bases; bases outside gene matches: 15. CDR3 size: 17 residues. Specimen: CD8+ T cells from cultured PBMCs, collected from culture after CMV antigen stimulation. The chain is built from TRBV19 and TRBJ1-2; 7 bases are a match to TRBD1. The clonotype comes from a human donor in good health (CMV status not recorded). Some clones in this sample may be carry-over from other donors' samples. The DNA for the CDR3 is TGTGCCAGTAGTCCTCGGTCCCTCGACAGGGACGACTATGGCTACACCTTC. Translating it yields CASSPRSLDRDDYGYTF.